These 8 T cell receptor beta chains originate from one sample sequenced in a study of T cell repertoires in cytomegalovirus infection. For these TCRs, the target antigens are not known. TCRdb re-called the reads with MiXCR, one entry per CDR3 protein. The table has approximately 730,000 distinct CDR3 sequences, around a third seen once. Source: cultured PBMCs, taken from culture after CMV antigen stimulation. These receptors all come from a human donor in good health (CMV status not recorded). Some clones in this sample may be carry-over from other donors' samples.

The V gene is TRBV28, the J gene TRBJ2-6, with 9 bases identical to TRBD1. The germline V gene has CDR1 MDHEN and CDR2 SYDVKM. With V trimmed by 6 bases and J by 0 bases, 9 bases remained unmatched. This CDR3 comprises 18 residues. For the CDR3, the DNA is TGTGCCAGCAGCCGCTACGGGACAGGGAGCTCTGGGGCCAACGTCCTGACTTTC. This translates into CASSRYGTGSSGANVLTF.

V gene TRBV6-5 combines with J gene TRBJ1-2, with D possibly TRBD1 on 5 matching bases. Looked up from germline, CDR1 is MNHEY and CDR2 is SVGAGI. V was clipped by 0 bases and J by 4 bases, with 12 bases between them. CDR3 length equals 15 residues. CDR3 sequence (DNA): TGTGCCAGCAGTTACTCCGGGGCTTCTTCCTATGGCTACACCTTC. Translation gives CASSYSGASSYGYTF.

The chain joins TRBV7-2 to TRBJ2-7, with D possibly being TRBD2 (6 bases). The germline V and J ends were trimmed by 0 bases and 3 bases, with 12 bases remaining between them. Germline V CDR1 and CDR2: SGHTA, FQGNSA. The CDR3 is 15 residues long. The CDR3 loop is CASSLAGGRFYEQYF. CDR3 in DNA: TGTGCCAGCAGCTTAGCGGGAGGTAGATTCTACGAGCAGTACTTC. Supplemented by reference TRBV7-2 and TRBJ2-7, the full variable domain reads GAGVSQSPSNKVTEKGKDVELRCDPISGHTALYWYRQSLGQGLEFLIYFQGNSAPDKSGLPSDRFSAERTGGSVSTLTIQRTQQEDSAVYLCASSLAGGRFYEQYFGPGTRLTVT.

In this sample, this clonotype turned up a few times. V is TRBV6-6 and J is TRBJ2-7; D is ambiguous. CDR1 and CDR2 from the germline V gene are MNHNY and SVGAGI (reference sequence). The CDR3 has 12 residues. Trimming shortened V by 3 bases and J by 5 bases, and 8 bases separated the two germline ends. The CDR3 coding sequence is TGTGCCAGCAGTTATGTAAAGGACGAGCAGTACTTC. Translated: CASSYVKDEQYF.

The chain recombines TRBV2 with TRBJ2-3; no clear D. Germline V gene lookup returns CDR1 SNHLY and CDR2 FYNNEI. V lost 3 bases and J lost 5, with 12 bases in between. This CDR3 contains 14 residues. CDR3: CASSDGSVVDTQYF. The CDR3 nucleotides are TGTGCCAGCAGTGACGGATCTGTAGTAGATACGCAGTATTTT.

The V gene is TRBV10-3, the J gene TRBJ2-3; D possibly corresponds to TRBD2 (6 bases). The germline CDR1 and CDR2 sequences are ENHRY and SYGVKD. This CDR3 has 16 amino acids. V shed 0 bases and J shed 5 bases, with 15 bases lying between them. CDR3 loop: CAISESNRGLKDTQYF. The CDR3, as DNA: TGTGCCATCAGTGAGTCGAATCGGGGGTTGAAAGATACGCAGTATTTT.

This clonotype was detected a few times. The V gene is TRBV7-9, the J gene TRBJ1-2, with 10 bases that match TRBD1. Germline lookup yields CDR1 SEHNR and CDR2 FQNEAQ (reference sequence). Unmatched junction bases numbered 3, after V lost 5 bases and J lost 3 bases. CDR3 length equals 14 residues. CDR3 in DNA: TGTGCCAGCAGCATGACAGGGGGCGACTATGGCTACACCTTC. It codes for CASSMTGGDYGYTF. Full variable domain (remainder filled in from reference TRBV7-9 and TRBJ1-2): DTGVSQNPRHKITKRGQNVTFRCDPISEHNRLYWYRQTLGQGPEFLTYFQNEAQLEKSRLLSDRFSAERPKGSFSTLEIQRTEQGDSAMYLCASSMTGGDYGYTFGSGTRLTVV.

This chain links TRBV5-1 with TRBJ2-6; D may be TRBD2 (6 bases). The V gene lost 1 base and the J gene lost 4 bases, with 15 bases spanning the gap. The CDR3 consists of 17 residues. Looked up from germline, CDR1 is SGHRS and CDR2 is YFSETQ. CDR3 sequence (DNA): TGCGCCAGCAGCTTGATTTCTGGAGGGCCCGGGGCCAACGTCCTGACTTTC. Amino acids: CASSLISGGPGANVLTF.